This TCR beta chain appears in the sequencing data of a study of blood T cell repertoires in COVID-19. Study-level background: The study drew acute and convalescent COVID-19 samples from the United States, Italy and Spain. Sample material is recorded as cDNA or gDNA derived from T cells, B-cell-depleted T cells, or PBMCs.

Trimming removed 1 base at V and 5 bases at J, with 11 bases between. Germline values: CDR1 SGHNT, CDR2 YENEEA. This CDR3 comprises 14 residues. Original analysis: Nucleated cell number was recorded as an estimate derived from reference gene primer amplification. Generated by immunoSEQ multiplex PCR, the TCRdb table keeps only in-frame clones and is missing some. V and J calls and clone size follow that table, whereas D and trimming were derived from the DNA. The sample lists around 620,000 clones, 85% to 90% occurring once. The receptor comes from a woman younger than 35 with acute or convalescent COVID-19. Input material: peripheral blood. V gene TRBV11-3 combines with J gene TRBJ1-1; a possible D gene is TRBD1 (5 bases). The CDR3 coding sequence is TGTGCCAGCAGCTTAGGGGGGGGTGTGACTGAAGCTTTCTTT. It is translated as CASSLGGGVTEAFF.